This T cell receptor beta chain was recorded in a study of blood T cell repertoires in COVID-19. The CDR3 extends over 13 amino acids. Germline V lookup: CDR1 LNHDA, CDR2 SQIVND (reference sequence). V lost 0 bases and J lost 7, with 9 bases in between. Using immunoSEQ multiplex PCR, the repertoire was profiled, and TCRdb retains in-frame clones only, with some absent. Here the sample spans 450,000 or so clones, about 90% being singletons. This rearrangement joins TRBV19 to TRBJ1-1, with D uncertain. Sequenced sample: PBMCs or T cells enriched from blood (not recorded which). The clonotype was recovered from a man aged 18 to 30 who had recovered from COVID-19. The CDR3 reads CASSIDSGGEAFF. DNA of the CDR3: TGTGCCAGTAGTATAGATTCGGGTGGTGAAGCTTTCTTT.